The 26 T cell receptor beta chains given below trace back to one sample, sequenced in a study of blood T cells in healthy people across ages (dated by TCRdb to the mid-2010s). Library preparation used 5' RACE. TCRdb records Illumina HiSeq 2500 as the sequencer. A second PCR of roughly 7 to 11 cycles was performed with a sample-barcoded 5' primer and a J-beta primer mix. TCRdb passed the public sequencing reads through fastp at Q25 and MiXCR, retaining productive beta sequences. Every entry covers one CDR3 protein and lists the most common genes and DNA from its rows. For this sample the table gives about a million distinct CDR3 sequences, of which roughly 50% were detected only once. The ten largest make up roughly 12% of the sample. The sample consisted of blood. The source of these receptors is a man aged 30 to 45 in good health.

This chain uses TRBV12-3 or TRBV12-4 with TRBJ1-2, with 8 nucleotides matching TRBD1. J was trimmed by 4 bases and V by 6 bases; bases with no gene match: 16. The CDR3 extends over 17 amino acids. As DNA, the CDR3 is TGTGCCAGCAGCTACCTAGCTGGGACAGGCGACGGCTATGGCTACACCTTC. This translates into CASSYLAGTGDGYGYTF.

The chain uses TRBV27 and TRBJ2-6, with a weak D call TRBD1 (5 bases). Deletions cut 5 bases from V and 3 bases from J, with 20 bases between. Germline CDR1 MNHEY, CDR2 SMNVEV (reference sequence). This CDR3 is built from 18 residues. The DNA for the CDR3 is TGTGCCAGCAGTCCAGGGATCCCTCCAGTGTTTGGGGCCAACGTCCTGACTTTC. Encoded protein: CASSPGIPPVFGANVLTF.

The gene calls are TRBV4-1 and TRBJ1-2, with a tentative D call TRBD1 (5 bases). V lost 4 bases and J lost 2, with 20 bases in between. The CDR3 is made up of 17 amino acids. Looked up from germline, CDR1 is MGHRA and CDR2 is YSYEKL. The DNA of the CDR3 is TGCGCCAGCAGCCCGACCCTGGACGGGGCCTCGAACTATGGCTACACCTTC. Protein product: CASSPTLDGASNYGYTF.

The rearrangement links TRBV6-5 to TRBJ2-7, with D uncertain. This CDR3 contains 14 residues. Germline V gene sequence: CDR1 MNHEY, CDR2 SVGAGI. V gave up 8 bases and J gave up 4 bases, with 18 bases separating them. The CDR3 protein is CASGRLPERYEQYF. DNA of the CDR3: TGTGCCAGCGGACGACTCCCTGAGAGGTACGAGCAGTACTTC.

This clonotype turned up a few times. The chain combines TRBV9 with TRBJ2-2; D is possibly TRBD2 (6 bases). The germline V and J ends were trimmed by 4 bases and 4 bases, with 20 bases remaining between them. The V gene's germline CDR1 is SGDLS and CDR2 YYNGEE. The CDR3 spans 17 residues. CDR3 sequence (DNA): TGTGCCAGCAGCCCCAATTTACTAGCTGGCGGCACCGGGGAGCTGTTTTTT. This codes for CASSPNLLAGGTGELFF.

This chain joins TRBV4-1 and TRBJ2-1, with TRBD2 matching 8 bases. Germline V CDR1 and CDR2: MGHRA, YSYEKL. This CDR3 has 18 amino acids. V shed 1 base, J shed 0 bases, and the junction held 8 bases outside the gene matches. CDR3 in DNA: TGCGCCAGCAGCCAAGTTCTACTAGCGGTGAGCTCCTACAATGAGCAGTTCTTC. Its translation is CASSQVLLAVSSYNEQFF.

CDR3 nucleotide sequence: TGTGCCAGCAGTTTAGGTCCGGGGCAATCACCCCTCCACTTT. It translates to CASSLGPGQSPLHF. The rearrangement joins TRBV12-3 or TRBV12-4 to TRBJ1-6; possible D gene TRBD1, 5 bases. This CDR3 comprises 14 residues. V was shortened by 1 base and J by 10 bases, with 11 bases between the two germline ends.

This chain connects TRBV2 to TRBJ2-3; maybe TRBD2 (6 bases). Germline-derived CDR1 and CDR2 are SNHLY and FYNNEI. Between the trimmed V and J ends, which lost 6 bases and 2 bases, there was a span of 18 bases. The CDR3 extends over 16 amino acids. The CDR3 here is CASSIRTISPTDTQYF. Written as DNA, the CDR3 is TGTGCCAGCAGCATCCGGACTATCTCTCCCACAGATACGCAGTATTTT. Complete variable domain (other parts from reference TRBV2 and TRBJ2-3): EPEVTQTPSHQVTQMGQEVILRCVPISNHLYFYWYRQILGQKVEFLVSFYNNEISEKSEIFDDQFSVERPDGSNFTLKIRSTKLEDSAMYFCASSIRTISPTDTQYFGPGTRLTVL.

This clonotype was seen only a few times. This chain joins TRBV6-6 and TRBJ2-4; no clear D. The V gene's germline CDR1 is MNHNY and CDR2 SVGAGI (reference sequence). The CDR3 contains 16 residues. V gave up 2 bases and J gave up 0 bases, with 11 bases separating them. The CDR3 here is CASSYDPEQAKNIQYF. CDR3 coding DNA: TGTGCCAGCAGTTACGACCCAGAGCAAGCCAAAAACATTCAGTACTTC.

The chain links TRBV12-3 or TRBV12-4 to TRBJ2-1; 11 nucleotides match TRBD2. The last part of the DNA fits TRBJ2-7 better; the J call may be wrong. There are 15 residues in the CDR3. This CDR3 reads CASSKTSGRANEQYF. The CDR3 DNA follows: TGTGCCAGCAGCAAAACTAGCGGGAGAGCAAATGAGCAGTACTTC.

This chain joins TRBV2 and TRBJ1-4; D not resolved. This CDR3 spans 16 amino acids. Germline values: CDR1 SNHLY, CDR2 FYNNEI. V was trimmed by 5 bases and J by 5 bases, leaving 18 bases between them. DNA of the CDR3: TGTGCCAGCAGTCGGGCCCCTCCTGGGTGGAATGAAAAACTGTTTTTT. Residues: CASSRAPPGWNEKLFF.

The sample holds a few counts of this clonotype. The V and J genes are TRBV6-1 and TRBJ2-7; D gene ambiguous. The end of the DNA is better explained by TRBJ2-5, so the J call may be wrong. Germline CDR1 is MNHNS and CDR2 is SASEGT. This CDR3 is 13 amino acids long. The CDR3 DNA is TGTGCCAGCAGTGTAGGTACGGTGGAGACCCAGTACTTC. This gives the protein CASSVGTVETQYF.

The genes are TRBV6-6 and TRBJ1-1; D is perhaps TRBD1 (5 bases). There are 13 residues in the CDR3. V was clipped by 5 bases and J by 4 bases, with 11 bases between them. Germline assignment: CDR1 MNHNY and CDR2 SVGAGI (reference sequence). The CDR3 is CASSRGSGTEAFF. The DNA for the CDR3 is TGTGCCAGCAGTCGGGGGAGCGGCACTGAAGCTTTCTTT.

The chain carries TRBV30 and TRBJ1-1, with unresolved D. Looked up from germline, CDR1 is GTSNPN and CDR2 is SVGIG (reference sequence). The CDR3 extends over 11 amino acids. Trimming took 3 bases from V and 10 from J, leaving 12 bases between them. CDR3 amino acids: CAWRQGSGAFF. The CDR3 DNA reads TGTGCCTGGAGACAAGGCAGTGGAGCTTTCTTT.

This clonotype came up a few times. This chain uses TRBV7-9 with TRBJ2-7; D gene unclear. Looked up from germline, CDR1 is SEHNR and CDR2 is FQNEAQ (reference sequence). V shed 4 bases and J shed 2 bases, with 9 bases lying between them. The CDR3 runs to 13 residues. The CDR3 sequence is CASSWSTTYEQYF. In nucleotides, the CDR3 is TGTGCCAGCAGCTGGTCCACGACCTACGAGCAGTACTTC.

This clonotype appeared a few times. J is TRBJ1-1 and V is TRBV6-6; D may be TRBD1 (6 bases). CDR1 MNHNY and CDR2 SVGAGI come from the germline V gene (reference sequence). V was clipped by 9 bases and J by 4 bases, with 12 bases between them. This CDR3 has 12 amino acids. DNA of the CDR3: TGTGCCAGTGGGGGGCCCGGCACTGAAGCTTTCTTT. Translated, it gives CASGGPGTEAFF.

The J gene is TRBJ1-2, the V gene TRBV20-1, with D perhaps matching TRBD1 (5 bases). This CDR3 has 12 amino acids. The germline V gene encodes CDR1 DFQATT and CDR2 SNEGSKA (reference sequence). V was clipped by 6 bases and J by 8 bases, with 16 bases between them. The CDR3, as DNA: TGCAGTGCCCGTTCCGGGACGCGGGGCTACACCTTC. It translates to CSARSGTRGYTF.

This clonotype has more than one count but fewer than ten. The genes are TRBV7-9 and TRBJ1-2; D gene unclear. Trimming removed 4 bases from V and 3 bases from J, with 3 bases in between. The CDR3 covers 11 residues. The germline gives CDR1 SEHNR, CDR2 FQNEAQ (reference sequence). CDR3 in amino acids: CASSSDYGYTF. The CDR3 DNA sequence: TGTGCCAGCAGCTCCGACTATGGCTACACCTTC.

This clonotype showed up just a few times. CDR3 DNA sequence: TGTGCCAGCAGCTTAGGAAGTCCAGCTTTCTTT. Residues: CASSLGSPAFF. The chain carries TRBV7-2 and TRBJ1-1; D is unresolved. Germline V gene data show CDR1 as SGHTA and CDR2 as FQGNSA. The V and J ends lost 1 base and 10 bases respectively, with 7 bases between them. The CDR3 has 11 residues.

This rearrangement joins TRBV7-2 to TRBJ2-1, with 7 nucleotides matching TRBD2. Germline CDR1 and CDR2: SGHTA and FQGNSA. Germline trimming cut 2 bases from V and 5 bases from J; bases unmatched to any gene: 3. This CDR3 has 14 residues. This CDR3 reads CASSLRGEHNEQFF. CDR3 sequence (DNA): TGTGCCAGCAGCTTACGGGGGGAACACAATGAGCAGTTCTTC.

This clonotype has a single count. The chain joins TRBV5-6 to TRBJ1-5, with 8 bases fitting TRBD1. Germline V gives CDR1 SGHDT, CDR2 YYEEEE. The trim removed 0 bases at V and 2 bases at J, leaving 7 bases unmatched. The CDR3 totals 17 residues. CDR3 sequence: CASSLGSGGEGNQPQHF. The DNA for the CDR3 is TGTGCCAGCAGCTTGGGGTCAGGGGGCGAGGGCAATCAGCCCCAGCATTTT. The variable domain in full, completed from reference TRBV5-6 and TRBJ1-5, reads DAGVTQSPTHLIKTRGQQVTLRCSPKSGHDTVSWYQQALGQGPQFIFQYYEEEERQRGNFPDRFSGHQFPNYSSELNVNALLLGDSALYLCASSLGSGGEGNQPQHFGDGTRLSIL.

The genes are TRBV27 and TRBJ2-7; D call uncertain. The end of the DNA is better explained by TRBJ2-4, so the J call may be wrong. Germline CDR1 is MNHEY and CDR2 is SMNVEV (reference sequence). The CDR3 is 15 residues long. The CDR3 sequence: CASSWSGNDKNIQYF. CDR3 sequence (DNA): TGTGCCAGCAGTTGGTCAGGCAACGACAAAAACATTCAGTACTTC.

In its sample, this clonotype was seen once. V usage is TRBV2 and J usage is TRBJ1-6, with a tentative D call TRBD1 (5 bases). Per germline, CDR1 SNHLY and CDR2 FYNNEI. This CDR3 has 12 residues. The germline V and J ends were trimmed by 6 bases and 9 bases, with 9 bases remaining between them. CDR3 DNA: TGTGCCAGCAGCGGACATAGTTCACCCCTCCACTTT. It encodes CASSGHSSPLHF.

The genes are TRBV4-2 and TRBJ1-4, with TRBD1 identical over 7 bases. There are 16 residues in the CDR3. CDR1 and CDR2 from the germline V gene are LGHNA and YNFKEQ. V shed 4 bases and J 7 bases; nucleotides not matched to a gene: 12. The CDR3: CASSLSPGTEFEKLFF. For the CDR3, the DNA is TGTGCCAGCAGCCTTTCCCCCGGGACAGAATTTGAAAAACTGTTTTTT.

The CDR3 nucleotides are TGTGCCAGCAGTTCAGGGTTCTATCGGGACTACGAGCAGTACTTC. Its protein product is CASSSGFYRDYEQYF. This chain connects TRBV6-2 or TRBV6-3 to TRBJ2-7, with D possibly called TRBD1 or TRBD2 (5 bases each). V was shortened by 4 bases and J by 3 bases, with 16 bases between the two germline ends. This CDR3 has 15 amino acids. Germline CDR1 reads MNHEY; CDR2 reads SVGEGT.

As concerns this clonotype: A junction end diverges from the germline sequence, so it may reflect a read error. CDR3 amino acids: CAGSYWDSLNYGYTF. CDR3 sequence (DNA): TGTGCCGGCAGTTACTGGGACAGCTTGAACTATGGCTACACCTTC. The chain has TRBV6-6 and TRBJ1-2, with 7 bases lining up with TRBD1. Germline-derived CDR1 and CDR2 are MNHNY and SVGAGI (reference sequence). The CDR3 extends over 15 amino acids.